Detailed here is one TCR beta chain. Libraries were prepared by immunoSEQ multiplex PCR; TCRdb keeps only in-frame clonotypes and omits some of them. Here the sample spans more than 80,000 clones, 85% to 90% being singletons. These data are taken from a study of radiotherapy plus CTLA-4 blockade in lung cancer. The CDR3 covers 14 residues. Germline V gene lookup returns CDR1 SNHLY and CDR2 FYNNEI. V dropped 2 bases and J dropped 0 bases, with 7 bases sitting between them. The rearrangement links TRBV2 to TRBJ1-1, with D unclear. The sequencing used peripheral blood, collected from a patient treated with radiotherapy plus ipilimumab. This receptor was identified in a human donor with non-small cell lung cancer that progressed on radiotherapy plus ipilimumab. Some clones in this sample may be carry-over from other donors' samples. The CDR3 DNA follows: TGTGCCAGCAGTGAATCGGACGTGAACACTGAAGCTTTCTTT. This sequence encodes CASSESDVNTEAFF.